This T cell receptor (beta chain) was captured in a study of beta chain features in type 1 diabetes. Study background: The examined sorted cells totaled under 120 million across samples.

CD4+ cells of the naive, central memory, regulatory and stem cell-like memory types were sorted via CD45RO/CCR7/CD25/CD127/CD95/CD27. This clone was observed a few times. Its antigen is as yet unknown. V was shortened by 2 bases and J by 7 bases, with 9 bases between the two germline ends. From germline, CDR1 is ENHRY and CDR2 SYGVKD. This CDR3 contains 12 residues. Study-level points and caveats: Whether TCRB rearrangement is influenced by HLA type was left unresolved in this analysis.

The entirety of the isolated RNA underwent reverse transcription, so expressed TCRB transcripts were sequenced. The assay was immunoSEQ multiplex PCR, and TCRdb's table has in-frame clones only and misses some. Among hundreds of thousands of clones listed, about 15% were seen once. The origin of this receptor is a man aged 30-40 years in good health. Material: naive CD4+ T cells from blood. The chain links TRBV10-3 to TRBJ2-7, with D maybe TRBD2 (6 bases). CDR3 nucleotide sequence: TGTGCCATCAGTGAGGTGGGGAGGGAGCAGTACGTC. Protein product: CAISEVGREQYV.